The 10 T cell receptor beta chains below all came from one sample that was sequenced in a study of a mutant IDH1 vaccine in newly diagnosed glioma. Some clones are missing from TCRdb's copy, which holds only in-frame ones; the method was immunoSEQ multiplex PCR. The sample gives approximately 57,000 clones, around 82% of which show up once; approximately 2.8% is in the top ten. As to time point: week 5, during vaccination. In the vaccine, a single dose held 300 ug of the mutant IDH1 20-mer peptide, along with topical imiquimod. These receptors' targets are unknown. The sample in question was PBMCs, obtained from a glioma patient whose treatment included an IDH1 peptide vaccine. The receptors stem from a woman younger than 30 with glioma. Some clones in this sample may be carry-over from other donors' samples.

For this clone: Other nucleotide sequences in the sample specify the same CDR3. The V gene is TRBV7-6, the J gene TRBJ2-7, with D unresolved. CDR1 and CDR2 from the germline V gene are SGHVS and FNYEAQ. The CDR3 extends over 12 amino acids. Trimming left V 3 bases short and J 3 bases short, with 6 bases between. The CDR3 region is CASSLSSYEQYF. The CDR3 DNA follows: TGTGCCAGCAGCTTGAGCAGCTACGAGCAGTACTTC.

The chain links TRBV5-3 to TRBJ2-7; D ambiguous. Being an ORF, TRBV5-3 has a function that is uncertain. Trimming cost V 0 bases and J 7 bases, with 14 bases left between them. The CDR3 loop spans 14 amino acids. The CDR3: CARSLGWGWREQYF. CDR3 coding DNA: TGTGCCAGAAGCTTGGGGTGGGGATGGCGGGAGCAGTACTTC.

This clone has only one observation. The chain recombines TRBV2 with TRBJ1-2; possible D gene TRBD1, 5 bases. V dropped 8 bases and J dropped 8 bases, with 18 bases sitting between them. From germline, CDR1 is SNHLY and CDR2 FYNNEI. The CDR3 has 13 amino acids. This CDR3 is CASGGTVAGGYTF. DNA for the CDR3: TGTGCCAGCGGGGGAACGGTCGCCGGCGGCTACACCTTC.

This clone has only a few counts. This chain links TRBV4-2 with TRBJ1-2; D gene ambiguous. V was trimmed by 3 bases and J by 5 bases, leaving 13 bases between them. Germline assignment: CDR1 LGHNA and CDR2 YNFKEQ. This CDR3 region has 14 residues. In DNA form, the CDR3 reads TGTGCCAGCAGCCAGGGTGAGGTTAGGTATGGCTACACCTTC. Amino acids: CASSQGEVRYGYTF.

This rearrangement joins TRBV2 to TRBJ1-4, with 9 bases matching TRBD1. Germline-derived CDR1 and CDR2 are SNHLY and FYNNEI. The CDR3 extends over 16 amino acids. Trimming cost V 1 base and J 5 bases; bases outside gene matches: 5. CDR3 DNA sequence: TGTGCCAGCAGTGAAGAGAGGACAGGGGAAAATGAAAAACTGTTTTTT. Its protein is CASSEERTGENEKLFF.

The CDR3 here is CASSMGQMNTEAFF. CDR3 sequence (DNA): TGTGCCAGTAGTATGGGTCAAATGAACACTGAAGCTTTCTTT. This chain joins TRBV19 and TRBJ1-1; D is undetermined. Between the trimmed V and J ends, which lost 3 bases and 0 bases, there was a span of 8 bases. From germline, CDR1 is LNHDA and CDR2 SQIVND (reference sequence). CDR3 length: 14 amino acids. Complete variable domain (other parts from reference TRBV19 and TRBJ1-1): DGGITQSPKYLFRKEGQNVTLSCEQNLNHDAMYWYRQDPGQGLRLIYYSQIVNDFQKGDIAEGYSVSREKKESFPLTVTSAQKNPTAFYLCASSMGQMNTEAFFGQGTRLTVV.

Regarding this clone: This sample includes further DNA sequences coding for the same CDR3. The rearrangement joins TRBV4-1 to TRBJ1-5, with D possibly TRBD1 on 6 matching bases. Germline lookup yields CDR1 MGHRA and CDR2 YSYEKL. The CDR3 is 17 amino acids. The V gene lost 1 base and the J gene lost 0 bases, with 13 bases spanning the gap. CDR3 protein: CASSQGGQGYSNQPQHF. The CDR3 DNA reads TGCGCCAGCAGCCAAGGGGGGCAGGGGTATAGCAATCAGCCCCAGCATTTT.

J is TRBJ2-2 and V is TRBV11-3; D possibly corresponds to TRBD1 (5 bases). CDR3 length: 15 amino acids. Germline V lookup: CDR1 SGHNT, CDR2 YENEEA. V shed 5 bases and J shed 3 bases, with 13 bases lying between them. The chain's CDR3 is CASSAPGYHTGELFF. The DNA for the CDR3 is TGTGCCAGCAGCGCCCCAGGGTACCACACCGGGGAGCTGTTTTTT.

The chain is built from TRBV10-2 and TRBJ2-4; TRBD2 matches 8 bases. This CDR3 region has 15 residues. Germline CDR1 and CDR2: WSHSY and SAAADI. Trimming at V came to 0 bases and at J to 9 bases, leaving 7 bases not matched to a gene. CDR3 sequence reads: CASSESTSGGTIQYF. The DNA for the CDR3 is TGCGCCAGCAGTGAGTCGACTTCGGGGGGGACCATTCAGTACTTC.

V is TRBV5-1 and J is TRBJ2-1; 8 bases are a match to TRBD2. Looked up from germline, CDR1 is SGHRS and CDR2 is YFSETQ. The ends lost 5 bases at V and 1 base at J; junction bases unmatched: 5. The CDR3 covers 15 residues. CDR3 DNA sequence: TGCGCCAGCAGATCCACTAGCGGATCCTACAATGAGCAGTTCTTC. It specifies CASRSTSGSYNEQFF.